This TCR beta chain was recovered during a study of a mutant IDH1 vaccine in newly diagnosed glioma. Study context: Treated patients, approximately 60% male and about 38% female, averaged 40.4 years of age.

Libraries were prepared by immunoSEQ multiplex PCR; TCRdb keeps only in-frame clonotypes and omits some of them. The sample gives tens of thousands of clones, approximately 81% of which show up once; around 4.1% is in the top ten. In the case of this clone: Its antigen is currently unknown.

Indicated time point: week 35, safety follow-up. Vaccination comprised doses that each held 300 ug of mutant IDH1 20-mer peptide, plus topical imiquimod. After removal of 6 bases from V and 8 bases from J, the junction contained 9 bases not matched to a gene. CDR1 is MNHNS and CDR2 is SASEGT in the germline V gene. The CDR3 is 13 amino acids. The chain carries TRBV6-1 and TRBJ1-2; 7 bases match TRBD1. The sequence was obtained from a woman aged 18-29 years with glioma. Sample: PBMCs, taken from a glioma patient whose treatment included an IDH1 peptide vaccine. In DNA, the CDR3 is TGTGCCAGCAGAACCGGGACAGCCGAGGGCTACACCTTC. Residues: CASRTGTAEGYTF.